What follows are 31 T cell receptor beta chains derived from one specimen sequenced in a study of blood T cell repertoires in COVID-19. Generated by immunoSEQ multiplex PCR, the TCRdb table keeps only in-frame clones and is missing some. This sample has about 70,000 clones, with 79% found just once. Sequencing used peripheral blood. The source is a woman aged 60 to 75 with acute or convalescent COVID-19.

The J gene is TRBJ2-3, the V gene TRBV4-1; 14 bases align to TRBD2. CDR1 MGHRA and CDR2 YSYEKL come from the germline V gene. The V segment lost 1 base and the J segment 1 base; nucleotides outside the gene matches: 13. The CDR3 is 21 amino acids. The CDR3 DNA is TGCGCCAGCAGCCAAGTCGGGACTAGCGGGGGCCCACTGGGGCGCACAGATACGCAGTATTTT. Encoded protein: CASSQVGTSGGPLGRTDTQYF.

The chain combines TRBV19 with TRBJ1-3; D perhaps matches TRBD1 (6 bases). Trimming stripped 4 bases from V and 4 bases from J, with 23 bases between. The length of the CDR3 is 18 residues. Germline CDR1 is LNHDA and CDR2 is SQIVND (reference sequence). This chain's CDR3 is CASSSPGNRRGSGNTIYF. For the CDR3, the DNA is TGTGCCAGTAGTAGCCCAGGGAACCGAAGGGGGTCCGGAAACACCATATATTTT.

V and J are TRBV7-2 and TRBJ1-1; 8 bases are shared with TRBD1. The CDR3 has 14 residues. Germline trimming cut 4 bases from V and 2 bases from J; bases unmatched to any gene: 3. The germline CDR1 and CDR2 sequences are SGHTA and FQGNSA. For the CDR3, the DNA is TGTGCCAGCAGCTGGGGGACAGGAAACACTGAAGCTTTCTTT. This sequence encodes CASSWGTGNTEAFF.

The genes are TRBV24-1 and TRBJ1-2; D not certain. Germline lookup yields CDR1 KGHDR and CDR2 SFDVKD. This CDR3 has 13 residues. With 4 bases removed from V and 8 bases from J, the gap between germline ends came to 13 bases. CDR3 DNA: TGTGCCACCAGTGACGAGGGTGATAGGGGCTACACCTTC. Translation gives CATSDEGDRGYTF.

The chain couples TRBV6-6 to TRBJ2-2; perhaps TRBD1 as D (6 bases). Between the trimmed V and J ends, which lost 11 bases and 1 base, there was a span of 11 bases. The germline CDR1 and CDR2 sequences are MNHNY and SVGAGI (reference sequence). The CDR3 covers 13 residues. For the CDR3, the DNA is TGTGCCGGCCAGACAGGGAACACCGGGGAGCTGTTTTTT. Protein product: CAGQTGNTGELFF.

The chain couples TRBV19 to TRBJ2-2; possible D gene TRBD1, 5 bases. CDR3 length: 18 residues. Between the trimmed V and J ends, which lost 6 bases and 2 bases, there was a span of 22 bases. Per the germline V gene, CDR1 is LNHDA and CDR2 is SQIVND (reference sequence). The CDR3 coding sequence is TGTGCCAGTAGCACTAAGGGGTTCCGAACCTTTAACACCGGGGAGCTGTTTTTT. This gives the protein CASSTKGFRTFNTGELFF. Together with reference TRBV19 and TRBJ2-2, the CDR3 gives the full variable domain: DGGITQSPKYLFRKEGQNVTLSCEQNLNHDAMYWYRQDPGQGLRLIYYSQIVNDFQKGDIAEGYSVSREKKESFPLTVTSAQKNPTAFYLCASSTKGFRTFNTGELFFGEGSRLTVL.

The rearrangement joins TRBV9 to TRBJ2-3; D not resolved. The germline V gene has CDR1 SGDLS and CDR2 YYNGEE. This CDR3 region has 13 residues. V lost 4 bases and J lost 1, with 7 bases in between. The CDR3 bases are TGTGCCAGCAGCTACTCCCGCACAGATACGCAGTATTTT. Amino acids: CASSYSRTDTQYF.

This clone was detected only a few times. J is TRBJ2-2 and V is TRBV7-9, with a possible D match to TRBD1 (5 bases). This CDR3 is 15 amino acids long. The germline V gene encodes CDR1 SEHNR and CDR2 FQNEAQ (reference sequence). V dropped 0 bases and J dropped 5 bases, with 10 bases sitting between them. The CDR3 spells CASSLAVQETGELFF. The DNA for the CDR3 is TGTGCCAGCAGCTTAGCGGTACAGGAGACCGGGGAGCTGTTTTTT.

In this sample, this clone turned up a few times. The chain joins TRBV2 to TRBJ2-7; TRBD1 matches at 7 bases. Germline values: CDR1 SNHLY, CDR2 FYNNEI. V was pared by 3 bases and J by 2 bases, with 4 bases of the junction left unmatched. The CDR3 consists of 14 residues. In DNA form, the CDR3 reads TGTGCCAGCAGTGATAGGGACAGCGCCTACGAGCAGTACTTC. This encodes CASSDRDSAYEQYF.

This chain uses TRBV5-1 with TRBJ2-1; 7 bases agree with TRBD2. CDR1 is SGHRS and CDR2 is YFSETQ in the germline V gene. This CDR3 region has 16 residues. The V segment lost 3 bases and the J segment 6 bases; nucleotides outside the gene matches: 12. For the CDR3, the DNA is TGCGCCAGCAGCTCCGCCGAGGCGGGGGTAATCAATGAGCAGTTCTTC. This gives the protein CASSSAEAGVINEQFF. Full variable domain (outside the CDR3, taken from reference TRBV5-1 and TRBJ2-1): KAGVTQTPRYLIKTRGQQVTLSCSPISGHRSVSWYQQTPGQGLQFLFEYFSETQRNKGNFPGRFSGRQFSNSRSEMNVSTLELGDSALYLCASSSAEAGVINEQFFGPGTRLTVL.

The rearrangement links TRBV6-5 to TRBJ2-3; 13 nucleotides align to TRBD2. Germline assignment: CDR1 MNHEY and CDR2 SVGAGI. The trim removed 8 bases at V and 6 bases at J, leaving 5 bases unmatched. The CDR3 covers 14 residues. The CDR3, as DNA: TGTGCCAGCGGGGGACTAGCGGGGTACGATACGCAGTATTTT. The encoded protein is CASGGLAGYDTQYF.

The CDR3 DNA is TGTGCCAGCAGCGTAGAAGGGGGGGCCCTCCGGGAGACCCAGTACTTC. Translated, it gives CASSVEGGALRETQYF. This chain joins TRBV9 and TRBJ2-5; maybe TRBD2 (7 bases). The CDR3 is made up of 16 amino acids. Germline V gene data show CDR1 as SGDLS and CDR2 as YYNGEE. V dropped 0 bases and J dropped 5 bases, with 17 bases sitting between them.

The rearrangement uses TRBV2 and TRBJ1-1, with TRBD1 as a possible D gene (6 bases). Trimming took off 3 bases at V and 1 base at J, with 12 bases between the two ends. This CDR3 is 15 amino acids long. CDR1 is SNHLY and CDR2 is FYNNEI in the germline V gene. The CDR3 protein is CASSEVRGGNTEAFF. The DNA of the CDR3 is TGTGCCAGCAGTGAGGTTAGGGGGGGGAACACTGAAGCTTTCTTT.

The chain joins TRBV5-4 to TRBJ2-7, with D unresolved. The germline V and J ends were trimmed by 4 bases and 0 bases, with 5 bases remaining between them. Germline CDR1 and CDR2: SGHNT and YYREEE (reference sequence). This CDR3 region has 12 residues. The CDR3: CASSRHSYEQYF. In DNA form, the CDR3 reads TGTGCCAGCAGCCGACACTCCTACGAGCAGTACTTC. Based on the CDR3 plus reference TRBV5-4 and TRBJ2-7, the full variable domain is ETGVTQSPTHLIKTRGQQVTLRCSSQSGHNTVSWYQQALGQGPQFIFQYYREEENGRGNFPPRFSGLQFPNYSSELNVNALELDDSALYLCASSRHSYEQYFGPGTRLTVT.

This chain connects TRBV19 to TRBJ1-2; possibly TRBD1 for D (5 bases). Trimming shortened V by 7 bases and J by 5 bases, and 14 bases separated the two germline ends. Germline lookup yields CDR1 LNHDA and CDR2 SQIVND (reference sequence). The CDR3 sequence is 13 residues long. The CDR3 loop is CASISWGEYGYTF. For the CDR3, the DNA is TGTGCCAGTATCTCATGGGGGGAGTATGGCTACACCTTC.

V usage is TRBV4-3 and J usage is TRBJ2-7, with D possibly being TRBD1 (6 bases). CDR1 is LGHNA, CDR2 YSLEER, per germline. V was pared by 0 bases and J by 9 bases, with 9 bases between. The CDR3 spans 12 residues. Here the CDR3 DNA reads TGCGCCAGCAGCCAAGACCGACAGGTGCAGTACTTC. Translating it yields CASSQDRQVQYF.

The chain carries TRBV5-6 and TRBJ2-5; 7 bases align to TRBD1. The CDR3 consists of 15 residues. V lost 4 bases and J lost 2; bases outside the gene matches: 8. Germline CDR1 reads SGHDT; CDR2 reads YYEEEE. Here the CDR3 reads CASSGRDRVQETQYF. The CDR3 DNA follows: TGTGCCAGCAGCGGCCGGGACAGAGTGCAAGAGACCCAGTACTTC.

This chain's CDR3 is CASHRRANYGYTF. CDR3 sequence (DNA): TGTGCCAGCCATCGCAGGGCTAACTATGGCTACACCTTC. The rearrangement uses TRBV6-6 and TRBJ1-2; a possible D gene is TRBD1 (5 bases). The V end lost 8 bases, the J end lost 0 bases, and 10 bases lay between the germline ends. The CDR3 runs 13 residues. Germline V gene sequence: CDR1 MNHNY, CDR2 SVGAGI (reference sequence).

This rearrangement joins TRBV18 to TRBJ1-2, with 9 bases that match TRBD1. The ends lost 3 bases at V and 3 bases at J; junction bases unmatched: 2. The CDR3 is 14 amino acids. The germline V gene encodes CDR1 KGHSH and CDR2 LQKENI. CDR3 DNA: TGTGCCAGCTCACCGGACAGGGGCGACTATGGCTACACCTTC. It is translated as CASSPDRGDYGYTF. Using reference TRBV18 and TRBJ1-2 for the parts outside the CDR3, the full variable domain is NAGVMQNPRHLVRRRGQEARLRCSPMKGHSHVYWYRQLPEEGLKFMVYLQKENIIDESGMPKERFSAEFPKEGPSILRIQQVVRGDSAAYFCASSPDRGDYGYTFGSGTRLTVV.

This clone was seen more than once but under ten times. The rearrangement uses TRBV5-1 and TRBJ2-2; 7 positions agree with TRBD1. With V trimmed by 3 bases and J by 3 bases, 2 bases remained unmatched. CDR3 length equals 14 residues. Germline V gene sequence: CDR1 SGHRS, CDR2 YFSETQ. CDR3 amino acids: CASSYDRDTGELFF. The CDR3 DNA reads as TGCGCCAGCAGCTATGACAGGGACACCGGGGAGCTGTTTTTT.

The chain links TRBV4-1 to TRBJ1-1; 9 bases are shared with TRBD1. This CDR3 is built from 16 residues. Per germline, CDR1 MGHRA and CDR2 YSYEKL. Trimming took 4 bases from V and 7 from J; bases not matched to a gene: 13. This chain's CDR3 is CASSRGRADRGDEAFF. CDR3 nucleotides: TGCGCCAGCAGCCGAGGAAGGGCGGACAGGGGCGATGAAGCTTTCTTT.

This clone was observed a single time. The chain employs TRBV7-9 and TRBJ2-1; 9 bases are a match to TRBD2. The CDR3 totals 16 residues. V was clipped by 5 bases and J by 3 bases; unmatched bases: 8. Germline V CDR1 and CDR2: SEHNR, FQNEAQ (reference sequence). CDR3 sequence: CASSLSSGALYNEQFF. DNA for the CDR3: TGTGCCAGCAGCCTTTCTAGCGGGGCCCTCTACAATGAGCAGTTCTTC.

CDR3 sequence reads: CASRLVPGQGSSYEQYF. In DNA, the CDR3 is TGTGCAAGTCGCTTAGTCCCCGGACAGGGGAGCTCCTACGAGCAGTACTTC. The genes are TRBV12-2 and TRBJ2-7; the DNA was not used to check the table's D call, TRBD1. TRBV12-2 is given as a pseudogene. CDR3 length equals 17 residues.

The genes are TRBV5-1 and TRBJ1-3; D unclear. The CDR3 totals 17 residues. Germline V lookup: CDR1 SGHRS, CDR2 YFSETQ. V was cut by 0 bases and J by 0 bases, with 13 bases left in between. The chain's CDR3 is CASSLGAAGNSGNTIYF. The CDR3 coding sequence is TGCGCCAGCAGCTTGGGGGCCGCAGGTAACTCTGGAAACACCATATATTTT. Combining the CDR3 with reference TRBV5-1 and TRBJ1-3 gives the whole variable domain KAGVTQTPRYLIKTRGQQVTLSCSPISGHRSVSWYQQTPGQGLQFLFEYFSETQRNKGNFPGRFSGRQFSNSRSEMNVSTLELGDSALYLCASSLGAAGNSGNTIYFGEGSWLTVV.

The chain employs TRBV30 and TRBJ1-3, with 7 bases aligning to TRBD1. V lost 3 bases to trimming and J lost 4 bases; unmatched junction nucleotides: 6. Germline lookup yields CDR1 GTSNPN and CDR2 SVGIG (reference sequence). The CDR3 runs 14 residues. The chain's CDR3 is CAWSGTAIGNTIYF. In DNA form, the CDR3 reads TGTGCCTGGAGCGGGACAGCCATAGGAAACACCATATATTTT.

This chain joins TRBV2 and TRBJ2-7, with a possible D match to TRBD1 (6 bases). This CDR3 has 12 amino acids. The germline CDR1 and CDR2 sequences are SNHLY and FYNNEI. The germline V and J ends were trimmed by 5 bases and 7 bases, with 12 bases remaining between them. The DNA of the CDR3 is TGTGCCAGCAGTATAACAGGGAAGGAGCAGTACTTC. Translation: CASSITGKEQYF.

The rearrangement joins TRBV10-3 to TRBJ1-4; D is unresolved. CDR1 is ENHRY and CDR2 is SYGVKD in the germline V gene. V dropped 3 bases and J dropped 7 bases, with 6 bases sitting between them. This CDR3 spans 12 amino acids. This CDR3 is CAISDGSEKLFF. In DNA, the CDR3 is TGTGCCATCAGTGATGGGAGTGAAAAACTGTTTTTT.

The chain has TRBV21-1 and TRBJ2-7; the table names TRBD1, a call not compared with the DNA. TRBV21-1 is described as a pseudogene. This CDR3 region has 16 residues. CDR3 region: CASSIPRDRCSGEQYF. CDR3 DNA: TGTGCCAGCAGCATCCCTCGGGACAGATGTTCGGGGGAGCAGTACTTC.

V gene TRBV6-5 combines with J gene TRBJ2-7, with 9 nucleotides matching TRBD1. J lost 6 bases, V lost 2 bases, and 5 bases had no gene match. The CDR3 covers 14 residues. Germline V gene lookup returns CDR1 MNHEY and CDR2 SVGAGI. The CDR3 DNA reads TGTGCCAGCAGTTACGGGACAGGGTCCGGCGAGCAGTACTTC. The encoded protein is CASSYGTGSGEQYF.

The J gene is TRBJ1-2, the V gene TRBV6-1; D is undetermined. Trimming pared 2 bases from V and 8 bases from J, leaving 15 bases between. Germline values: CDR1 MNHNS, CDR2 SASEGT. The CDR3 has 14 amino acids. Written as DNA, the CDR3 is TGTGCCAGCAGTGAATCCTTCCGAGTCGGGGGCTACACCTTC. It specifies CASSESFRVGGYTF.

This clone was counted a single time. The chain joins TRBV10-3 to TRBJ1-2; maybe TRBD1 (6 bases). The CDR3 is 14 residues long. Germline V gene sequence: CDR1 ENHRY, CDR2 SYGVKD. V lost 5 bases and J 3 bases, leaving 13 bases between the germline ends. The CDR3 bases are TGTGCCATCAGTCCTACAGGGACCGACTATGGCTACACCTTC. This gives the protein CAISPTGTDYGYTF.